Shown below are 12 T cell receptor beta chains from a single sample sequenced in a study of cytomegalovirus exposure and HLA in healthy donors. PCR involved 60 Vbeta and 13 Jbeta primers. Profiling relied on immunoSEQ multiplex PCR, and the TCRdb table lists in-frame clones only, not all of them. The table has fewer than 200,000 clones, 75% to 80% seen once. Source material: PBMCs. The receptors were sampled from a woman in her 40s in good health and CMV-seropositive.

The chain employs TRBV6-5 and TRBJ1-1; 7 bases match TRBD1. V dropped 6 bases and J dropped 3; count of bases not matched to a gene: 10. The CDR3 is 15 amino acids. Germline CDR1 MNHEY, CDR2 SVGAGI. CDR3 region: CASRNRQGGDTEAFF. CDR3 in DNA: TGTGCCAGCAGAAACCGACAGGGTGGAGACACTGAAGCTTTCTTT.

The CDR3, as DNA: TGTGCCAGCAGCTTGCGGCAGGCCGCTACTCTCTCTGGAAACACCATATATTTT. This sequence encodes CASSLRQAATLSGNTIYF. The chain links TRBV5-4 to TRBJ1-3; D is unresolved. Germline assignment: CDR1 SGHNT and CDR2 YYREEE (reference sequence). V was trimmed by 1 base and J by 0 bases, leaving 17 bases between them. The CDR3 is made up of 18 amino acids.

CDR3 sequence reads: CASSPMSGQPQHF. In nucleotides, the CDR3 is TGTGCCAGTAGTCCTATGAGTGGTCAGCCCCAGCATTTT. The V gene is TRBV19, the J gene TRBJ1-5; D gene ambiguous. CDR1 and CDR2 (germline): LNHDA, SQIVND (reference sequence). With 5 bases removed from V and 6 bases from J, the gap between germline ends came to 11 bases. The CDR3 is 13 residues long.

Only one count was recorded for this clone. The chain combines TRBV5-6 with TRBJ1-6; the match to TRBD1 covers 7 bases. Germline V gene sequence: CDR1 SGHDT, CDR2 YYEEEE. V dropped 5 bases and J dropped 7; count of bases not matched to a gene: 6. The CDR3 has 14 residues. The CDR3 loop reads CASSRQGWNSPLHF. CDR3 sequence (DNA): TGTGCCAGCAGTCGACAGGGATGGAATTCACCCCTCCACTTT.

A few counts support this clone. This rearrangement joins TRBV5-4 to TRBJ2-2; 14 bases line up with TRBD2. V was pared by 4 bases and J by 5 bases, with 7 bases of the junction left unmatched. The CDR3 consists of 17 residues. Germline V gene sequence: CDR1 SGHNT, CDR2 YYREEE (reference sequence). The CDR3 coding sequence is TGTGCCAGCAGCACGGGACTAGCGGGAGCCGGGACCGGGGAGCTGTTTTTT. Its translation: CASSTGLAGAGTGELFF. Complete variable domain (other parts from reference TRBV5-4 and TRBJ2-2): ETGVTQSPTHLIKTRGQQVTLRCSSQSGHNTVSWYQQALGQGPQFIFQYYREEENGRGNFPPRFSGLQFPNYSSELNVNALELDDSALYLCASSTGLAGAGTGELFFGEGSRLTVL.

Here the CDR3 DNA reads TGTGCCAGCACCGCCAGGGGGCCATCGAACACCGGGGAGCTGTTTTTT. Translating gives CASTARGPSNTGELFF. The rearrangement joins TRBV2 to TRBJ2-2; TRBD1 agrees at 8 bases. CDR1 is SNHLY and CDR2 is FYNNEI in the germline V gene. This CDR3 comprises 16 residues. V was pared by 7 bases and J by 0 bases, with 7 bases of the junction left unmatched.

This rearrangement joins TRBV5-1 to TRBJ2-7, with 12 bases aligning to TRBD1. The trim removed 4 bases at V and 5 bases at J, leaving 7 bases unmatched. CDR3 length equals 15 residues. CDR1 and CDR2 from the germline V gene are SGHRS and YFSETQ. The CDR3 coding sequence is TGCGCCAGCAGCCCCCCCGGGACAGGGGGCCACGAGCAGTACTTC. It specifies CASSPPGTGGHEQYF.

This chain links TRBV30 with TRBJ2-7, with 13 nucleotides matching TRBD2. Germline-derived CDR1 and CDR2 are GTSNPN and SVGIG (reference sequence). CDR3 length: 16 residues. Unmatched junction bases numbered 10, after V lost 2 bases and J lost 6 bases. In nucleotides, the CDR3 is TGTGCCTGGAGTCCCCGACGCGGACTAGCGGGAGTCGAGCAGTACTTC. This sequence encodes CAWSPRRGLAGVEQYF.

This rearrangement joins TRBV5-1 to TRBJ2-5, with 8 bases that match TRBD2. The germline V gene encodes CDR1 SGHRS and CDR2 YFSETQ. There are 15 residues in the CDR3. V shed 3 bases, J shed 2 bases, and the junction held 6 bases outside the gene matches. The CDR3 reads CASSSGGGPQETQYF. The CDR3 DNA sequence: TGCGCCAGCAGCTCGGGCGGGGGGCCTCAAGAGACCCAGTACTTC.

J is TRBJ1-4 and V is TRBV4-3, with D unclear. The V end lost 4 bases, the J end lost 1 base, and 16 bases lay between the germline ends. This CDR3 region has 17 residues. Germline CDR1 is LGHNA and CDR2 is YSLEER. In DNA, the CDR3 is TGCGCCAGCAGCCTAGGAGGAGGAGATAGAACTAATGAAAAACTGTTTTTT. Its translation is CASSLGGGDRTNEKLFF.

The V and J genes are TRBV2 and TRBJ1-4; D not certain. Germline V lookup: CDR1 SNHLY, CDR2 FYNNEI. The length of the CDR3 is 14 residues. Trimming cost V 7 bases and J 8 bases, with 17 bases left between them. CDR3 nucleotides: TGTGCCAGCACCCGCGGCAGCCTTGCGGAAAAACTGTTTTTT. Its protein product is CASTRGSLAEKLFF.

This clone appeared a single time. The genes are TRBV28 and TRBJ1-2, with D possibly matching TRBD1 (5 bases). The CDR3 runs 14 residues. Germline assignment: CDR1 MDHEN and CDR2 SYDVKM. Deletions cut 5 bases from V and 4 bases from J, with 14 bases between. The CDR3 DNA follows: TGTGCCAGCAGTCGAACCACAGGTGCCTATGGCTACACCTTC. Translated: CASSRTTGAYGYTF.